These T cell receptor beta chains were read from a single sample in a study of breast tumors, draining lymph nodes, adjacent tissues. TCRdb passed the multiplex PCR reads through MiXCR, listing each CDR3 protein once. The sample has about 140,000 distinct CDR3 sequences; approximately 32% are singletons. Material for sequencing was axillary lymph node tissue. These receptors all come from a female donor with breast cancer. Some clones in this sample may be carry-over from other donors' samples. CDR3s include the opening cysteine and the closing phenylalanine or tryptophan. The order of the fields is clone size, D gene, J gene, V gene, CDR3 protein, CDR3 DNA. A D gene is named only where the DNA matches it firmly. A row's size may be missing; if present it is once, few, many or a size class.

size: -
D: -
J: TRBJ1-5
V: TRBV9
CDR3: CASSRSPSVNEQHF
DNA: TGTGCCAGCAGTCGTTCACCTAGCGTCAATGAGCAGCATTTT

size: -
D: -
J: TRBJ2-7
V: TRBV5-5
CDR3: CAGSLALGTGEQYF
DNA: TGTGCCGGCAGCTTGGCCTTAGGGACGGGCGAGCAGTACTTC

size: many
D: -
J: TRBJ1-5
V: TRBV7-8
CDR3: CASSFQGNQPQHF
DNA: TGTGCCAGCAGCTTTCAGGGGAATCAGCCCCAGCATTTT

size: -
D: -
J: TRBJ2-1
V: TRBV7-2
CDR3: CASSLVGGAHNEQFF
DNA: TGTGCCAGCAGCTTAGTAGGGGGGGCCCACAATGAGCAGTTCTTC

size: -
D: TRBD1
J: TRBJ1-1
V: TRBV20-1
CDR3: CSASKDRGGTEAFF
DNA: TGCAGTGCCAGTAAGGACAGGGGTGGAACTGAAGCTTTCTTT

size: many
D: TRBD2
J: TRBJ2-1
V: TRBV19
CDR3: CASSIRAGGHNEQFF
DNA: TGTGCCAGTAGTATTAGGGCGGGGGGACACAATGAGCAGTTCTTC

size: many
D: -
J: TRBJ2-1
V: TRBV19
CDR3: CASSGLYEQFF
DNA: TGTGCCAGTAGTGGTCTGTATGAGCAGTTCTTC

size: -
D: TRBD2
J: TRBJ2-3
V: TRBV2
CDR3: CANGLAETTDTQYF
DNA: TGTGCCAACGGACTAGCGGAGACCACTGATACGCAGTATTTT

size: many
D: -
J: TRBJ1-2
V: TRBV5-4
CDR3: CASSFGKGGSNYGYTF
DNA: TGTGCCAGCAGCTTTGGCAAAGGGGGATCAAACTATGGCTACACCTTC

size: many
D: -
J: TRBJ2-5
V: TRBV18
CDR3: CASSPRTADQETQYF
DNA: TGTGCCAGCTCACCGCGGACAGCCGACCAAGAGACCCAGTACTTC

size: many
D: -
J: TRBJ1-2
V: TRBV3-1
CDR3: CASSPFPGTYGYTF
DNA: TGTGCCAGCAGCCCATTCCCGGGAACCTATGGCTACACCTTC

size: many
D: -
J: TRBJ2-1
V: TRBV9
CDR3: CASSVGVRDEQFF
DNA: TGTGCCAGCAGCGTAGGAGTTCGGGATGAGCAGTTCTTC

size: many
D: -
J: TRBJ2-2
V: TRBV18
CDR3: CASSLSREVANTGELFF
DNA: TGTGCCAGCTCCCTCTCGCGTGAGGTCGCGAACACCGGGGAGCTGTTTTTT

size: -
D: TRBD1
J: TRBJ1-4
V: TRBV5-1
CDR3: CASRTGQGSEELFF
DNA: TGCGCCAGCAGAACGGGACAGGGGAGTGAAGAACTGTTTTTT

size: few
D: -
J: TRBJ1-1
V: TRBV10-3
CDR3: CAISEQKNTEAFF
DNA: TGTGCCATCAGTGAACAAAAAAACACTGAAGCTTTCTTT

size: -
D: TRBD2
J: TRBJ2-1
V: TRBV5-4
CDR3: CASSLGLAGNNEQFF
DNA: TGTGCCAGCAGCTTAGGACTAGCGGGGAACAATGAGCAGTTCTTC

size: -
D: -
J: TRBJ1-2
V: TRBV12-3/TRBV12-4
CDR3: CASSFCLTWDTNNYGYTF
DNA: TGTGCCAGCAGCTTTTGTTTGACTTGGGACACCAATAACTATGGCTACACCTTC

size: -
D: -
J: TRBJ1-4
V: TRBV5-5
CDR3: CASRSTYNEKLFF
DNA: TGTGCCAGCAGATCGACCTACAATGAAAAACTGTTTTTT

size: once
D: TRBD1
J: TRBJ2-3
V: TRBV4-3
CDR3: CASSQKDREGDTQYF
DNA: TGCGCCAGCAGCCAAAAGGACAGGGAAGGAGATACGCAGTATTTT

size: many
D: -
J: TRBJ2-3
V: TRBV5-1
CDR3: CASSRGQASGTDTQYF
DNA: TGCGCCAGCAGCCGCGGTCAGGCATCTGGCACAGATACGCAGTATTTT

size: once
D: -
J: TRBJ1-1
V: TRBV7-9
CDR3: CASSQGLITEAFF
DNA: TGTGCCAGCAGCCAGGGACTGATCACTGAAGCTTTCTTT

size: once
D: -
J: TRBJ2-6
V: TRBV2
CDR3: CASSDRGGANVLTF
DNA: TGTGCCAGCAGTGATAGGGGAGGGGCCAACGTCCTGACTTTC

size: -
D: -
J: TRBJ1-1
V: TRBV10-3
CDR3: CAISENTEAFF
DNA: TGTGCCATCAGCGAGAACACTGAAGCTTTCTTT

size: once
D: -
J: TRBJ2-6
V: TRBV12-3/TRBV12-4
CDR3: CASSPHTSGANVLTF
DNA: TGTGCCAGCAGCCCCCACACCTCTGGGGCCAACGTCCTGACTTTC

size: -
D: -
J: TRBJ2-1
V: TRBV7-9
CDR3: CASSSGTTNEQFF
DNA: TGTGCTAGCAGCTCCGGGACAACCAATGAGCAGTTCTTC

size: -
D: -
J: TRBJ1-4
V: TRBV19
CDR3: CATYSGGRSSNEKLFF
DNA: TGTGCCACCTACTCGGGAGGGCGCTCTTCTAATGAAAAACTGTTTTTT

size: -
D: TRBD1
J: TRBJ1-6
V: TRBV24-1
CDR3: CATSGRGTEDSPLHF
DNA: TGTGCCACCAGCGGCCGGGGGACAGAGGATTCACCCCTCCACTTT

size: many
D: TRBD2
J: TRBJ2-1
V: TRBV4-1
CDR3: CASSRPEGLKQFF
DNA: TGCGCCAGCAGCCGCCCCGAGGGACTAAAGCAGTTCTTC

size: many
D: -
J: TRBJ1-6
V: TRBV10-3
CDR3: CAISESTRVGGNSPLHF
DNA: TGTGCCATCAGTGAGTCGACTCGTGTGGGGGGAAATTCACCCCTCCACTTT

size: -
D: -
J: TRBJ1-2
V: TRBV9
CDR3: CASSVVTGGSYGYTF
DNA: TGTGCCAGCAGCGTAGTGACAGGCGGAAGCTATGGCTACACCTTC

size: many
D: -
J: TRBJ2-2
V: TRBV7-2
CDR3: CASSHSTDNTGELFF
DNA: TGTGCCAGCAGCCATTCGACAGACAACACCGGGGAGCTGTTTTTT